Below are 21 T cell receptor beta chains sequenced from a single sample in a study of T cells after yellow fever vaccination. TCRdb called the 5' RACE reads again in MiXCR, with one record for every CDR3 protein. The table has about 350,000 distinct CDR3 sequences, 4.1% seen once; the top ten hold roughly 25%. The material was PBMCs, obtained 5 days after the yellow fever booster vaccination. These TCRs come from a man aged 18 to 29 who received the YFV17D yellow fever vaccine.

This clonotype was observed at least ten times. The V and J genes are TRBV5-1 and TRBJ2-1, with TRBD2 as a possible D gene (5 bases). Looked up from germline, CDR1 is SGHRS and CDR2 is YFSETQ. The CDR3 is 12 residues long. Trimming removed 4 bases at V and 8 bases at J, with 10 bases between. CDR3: CASSPPRDEQFF. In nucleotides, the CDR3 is TGCGCCAGCAGCCCGCCGAGGGATGAGCAGTTCTTC.

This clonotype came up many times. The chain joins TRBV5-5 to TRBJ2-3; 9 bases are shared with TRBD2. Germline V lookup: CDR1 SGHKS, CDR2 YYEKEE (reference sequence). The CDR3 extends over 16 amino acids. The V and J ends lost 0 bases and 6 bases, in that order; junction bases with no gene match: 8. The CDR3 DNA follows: TGTGCCAGCAGCTTGGAAGCGGGGGGCTGGACTGATACGCAGTATTTT. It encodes CASSLEAGGWTDTQYF.

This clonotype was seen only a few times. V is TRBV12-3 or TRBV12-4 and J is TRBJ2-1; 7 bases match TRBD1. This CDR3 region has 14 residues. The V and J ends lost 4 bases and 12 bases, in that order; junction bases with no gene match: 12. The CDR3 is CASSSPTGTTGQFF. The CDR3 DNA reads TGTGCCAGCAGTTCTCCGACAGGGACGACCGGGCAGTTCTTC.

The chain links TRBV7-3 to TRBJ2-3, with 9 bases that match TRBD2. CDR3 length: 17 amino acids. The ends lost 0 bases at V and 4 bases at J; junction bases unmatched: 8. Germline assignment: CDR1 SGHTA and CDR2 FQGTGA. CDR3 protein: CASSLTFDSGGADTQYF. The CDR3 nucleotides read TGTGCCAGCAGCTTAACGTTTGATAGCGGGGGTGCAGATACGCAGTATTTT. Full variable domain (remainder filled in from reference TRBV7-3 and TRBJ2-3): GAGVSQTPSNKVTEKGKYVELRCDPISGHTALYWYRQSLGQGPEFLIYFQGTGAADDSGLPNDRFFAVRPEGSVSTLKIQRTERGDSAVYLCASSLTFDSGGADTQYFGPGTRLTVL.

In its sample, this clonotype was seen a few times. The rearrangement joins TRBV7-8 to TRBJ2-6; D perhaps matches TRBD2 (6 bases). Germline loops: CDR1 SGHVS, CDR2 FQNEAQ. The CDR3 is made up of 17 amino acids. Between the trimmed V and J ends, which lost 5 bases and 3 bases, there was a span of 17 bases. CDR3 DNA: TGTGCCAGCAGCCCCCCGAGGCCGGGGGTTGGGGCCAACGTCCTGACTTTC. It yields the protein CASSPPRPGVGANVLTF.

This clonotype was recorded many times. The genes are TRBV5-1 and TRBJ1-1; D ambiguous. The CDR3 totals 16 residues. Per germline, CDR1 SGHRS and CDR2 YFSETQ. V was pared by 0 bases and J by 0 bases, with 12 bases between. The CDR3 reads CASSLVGESMNTEAFF. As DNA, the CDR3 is TGCGCCAGCAGCTTGGTTGGAGAATCAATGAACACTGAAGCTTTCTTT.

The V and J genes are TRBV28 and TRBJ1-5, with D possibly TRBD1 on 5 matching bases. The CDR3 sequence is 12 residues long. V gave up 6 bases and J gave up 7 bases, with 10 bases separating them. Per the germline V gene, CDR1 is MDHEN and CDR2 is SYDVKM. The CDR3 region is CASRRTLQPQHF. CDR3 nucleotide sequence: TGTGCCAGCAGACGGACACTGCAGCCCCAGCATTTT.

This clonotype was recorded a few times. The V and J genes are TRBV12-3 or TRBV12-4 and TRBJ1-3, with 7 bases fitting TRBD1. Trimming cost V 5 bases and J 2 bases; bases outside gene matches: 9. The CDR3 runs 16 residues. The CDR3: CASSNLGTVPGNTIYF. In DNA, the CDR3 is TGTGCCAGCAGTAACCTCGGGACAGTTCCTGGAAACACCATATATTTT.

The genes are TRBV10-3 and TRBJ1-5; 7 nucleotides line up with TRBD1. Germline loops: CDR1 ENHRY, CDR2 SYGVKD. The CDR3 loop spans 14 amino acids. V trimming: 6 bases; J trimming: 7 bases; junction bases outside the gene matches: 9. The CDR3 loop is CAISPGGETQPQHF. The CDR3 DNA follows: TGTGCCATCAGCCCAGGGGGTGAGACCCAGCCCCAGCATTTT.

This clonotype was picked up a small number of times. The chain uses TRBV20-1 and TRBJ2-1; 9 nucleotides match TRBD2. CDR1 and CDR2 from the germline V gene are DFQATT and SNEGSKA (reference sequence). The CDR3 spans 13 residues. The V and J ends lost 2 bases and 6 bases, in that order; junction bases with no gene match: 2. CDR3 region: CSARLAGSNEQFF. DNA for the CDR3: TGCAGTGCTAGACTAGCGGGGTCCAATGAGCAGTTCTTC.

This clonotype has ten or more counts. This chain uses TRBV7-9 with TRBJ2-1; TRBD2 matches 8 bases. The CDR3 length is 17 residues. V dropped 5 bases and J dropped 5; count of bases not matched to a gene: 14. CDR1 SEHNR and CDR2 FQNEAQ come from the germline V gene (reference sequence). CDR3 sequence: CASSAGGSGAADNEQFF. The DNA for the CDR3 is TGTGCCAGCAGCGCAGGCGGTAGCGGGGCCGCAGACAATGAGCAGTTCTTC. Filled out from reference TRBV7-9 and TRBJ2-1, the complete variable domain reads DTGVSQNPRHKITKRGQNVTFRCDPISEHNRLYWYRQTLGQGPEFLTYFQNEAQLEKSRLLSDRFSAERPKGSFSTLEIQRTEQGDSAMYLCASSAGGSGAADNEQFFGPGTRLTVL.

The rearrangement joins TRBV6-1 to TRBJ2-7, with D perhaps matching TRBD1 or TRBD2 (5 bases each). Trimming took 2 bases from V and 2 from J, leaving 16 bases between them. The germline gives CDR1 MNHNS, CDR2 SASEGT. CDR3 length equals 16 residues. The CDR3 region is CASSEWAREPTYEQYV. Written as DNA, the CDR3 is TGTGCCAGCAGTGAATGGGCCAGGGAGCCCACCTACGAGCAGTACGTC.

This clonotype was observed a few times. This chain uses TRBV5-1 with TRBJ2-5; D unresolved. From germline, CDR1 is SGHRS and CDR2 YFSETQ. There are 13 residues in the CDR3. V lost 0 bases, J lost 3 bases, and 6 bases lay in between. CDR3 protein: CASSLAAEETQYF. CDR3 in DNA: TGCGCCAGCAGCTTGGCCGCGGAAGAGACCCAGTACTTC.

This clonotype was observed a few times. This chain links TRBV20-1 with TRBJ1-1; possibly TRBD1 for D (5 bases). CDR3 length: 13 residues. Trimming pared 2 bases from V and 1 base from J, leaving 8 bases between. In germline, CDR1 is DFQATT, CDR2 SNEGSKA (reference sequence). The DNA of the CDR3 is TGCAGTGCTAGACGGACACCGAACACTGAAGCTTTCTTT. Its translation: CSARRTPNTEAFF.

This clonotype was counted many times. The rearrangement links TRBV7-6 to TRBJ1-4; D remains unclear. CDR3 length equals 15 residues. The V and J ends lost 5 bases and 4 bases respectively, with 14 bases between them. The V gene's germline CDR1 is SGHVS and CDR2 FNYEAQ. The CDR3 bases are TGTGCCAGCAGCCTTAGCACGGGGATTAATGAAAAACTGTTTTTT. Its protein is CASSLSTGINEKLFF.

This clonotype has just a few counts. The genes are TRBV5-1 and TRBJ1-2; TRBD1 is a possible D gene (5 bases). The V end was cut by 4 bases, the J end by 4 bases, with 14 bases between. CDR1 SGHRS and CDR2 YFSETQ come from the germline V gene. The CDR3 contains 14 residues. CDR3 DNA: TGCGCCAGCAGCCTGGGGCTGGGCGGCTATGGCTACACCTTC. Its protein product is CASSLGLGGYGYTF.

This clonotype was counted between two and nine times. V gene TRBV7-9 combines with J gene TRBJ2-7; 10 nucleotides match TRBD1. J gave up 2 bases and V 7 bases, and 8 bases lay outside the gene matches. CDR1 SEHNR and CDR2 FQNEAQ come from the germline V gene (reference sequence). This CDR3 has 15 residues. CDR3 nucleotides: TGTGCCAGCACCCATTCCGGGACAGGGGCCTACGAGCAGTACTTC. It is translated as CASTHSGTGAYEQYF. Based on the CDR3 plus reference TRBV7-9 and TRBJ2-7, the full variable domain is DTGVSQNPRHKITKRGQNVTFRCDPISEHNRLYWYRQTLGQGPEFLTYFQNEAQLEKSRLLSDRFSAERPKGSFSTLEIQRTEQGDSAMYLCASTHSGTGAYEQYFGPGTRLTVT.

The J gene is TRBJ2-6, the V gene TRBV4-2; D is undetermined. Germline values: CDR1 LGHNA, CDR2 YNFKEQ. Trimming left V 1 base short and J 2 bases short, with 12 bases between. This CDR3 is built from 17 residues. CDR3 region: CASSQASPRAGANVLTF. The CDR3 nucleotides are TGTGCCAGCAGCCAAGCCTCCCCCCGGGCTGGGGCCAACGTCCTGACTTTC.

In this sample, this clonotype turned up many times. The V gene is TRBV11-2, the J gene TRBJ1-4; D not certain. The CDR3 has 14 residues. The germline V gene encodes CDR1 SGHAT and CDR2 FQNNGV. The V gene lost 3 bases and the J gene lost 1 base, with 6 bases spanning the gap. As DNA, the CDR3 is TGTGCCAGCAGCTTTGTACAAACTAATGAAAAACTGTTTTTT. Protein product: CASSFVQTNEKLFF.

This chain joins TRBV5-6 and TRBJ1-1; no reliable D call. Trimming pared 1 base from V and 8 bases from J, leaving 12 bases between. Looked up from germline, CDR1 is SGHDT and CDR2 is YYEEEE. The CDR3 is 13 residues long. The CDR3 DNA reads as TGTGCCAGCAGCTTGATACCTGCTCCCGAAGCTTTCTTT. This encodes CASSLIPAPEAFF.

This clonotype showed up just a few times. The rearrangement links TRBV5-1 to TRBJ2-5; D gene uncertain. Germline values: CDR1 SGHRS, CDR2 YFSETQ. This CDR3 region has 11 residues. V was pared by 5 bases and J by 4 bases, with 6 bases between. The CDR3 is CASSFIETQYF. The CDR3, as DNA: TGCGCCAGCAGTTTTATAGAGACCCAGTACTTC.